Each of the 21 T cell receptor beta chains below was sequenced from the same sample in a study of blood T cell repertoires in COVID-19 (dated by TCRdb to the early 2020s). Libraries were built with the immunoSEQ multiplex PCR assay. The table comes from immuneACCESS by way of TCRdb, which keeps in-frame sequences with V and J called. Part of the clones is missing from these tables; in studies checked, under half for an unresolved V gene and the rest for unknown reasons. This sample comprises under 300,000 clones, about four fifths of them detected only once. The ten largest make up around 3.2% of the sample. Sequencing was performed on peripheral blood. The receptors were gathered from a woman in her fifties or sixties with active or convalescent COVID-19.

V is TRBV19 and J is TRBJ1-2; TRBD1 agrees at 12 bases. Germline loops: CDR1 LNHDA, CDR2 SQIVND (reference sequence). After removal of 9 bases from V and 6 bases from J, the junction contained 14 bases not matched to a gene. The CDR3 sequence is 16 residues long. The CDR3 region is CASRSVGTGGSDGYTF. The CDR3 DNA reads TGTGCCAGCCGATCAGTCGGGACAGGGGGCTCGGATGGCTACACCTTC.

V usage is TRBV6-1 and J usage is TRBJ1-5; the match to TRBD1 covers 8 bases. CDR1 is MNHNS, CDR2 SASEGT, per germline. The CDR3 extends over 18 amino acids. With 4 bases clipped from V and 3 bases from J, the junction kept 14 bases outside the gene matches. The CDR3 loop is CASSVRRAGGLNNQPQHF. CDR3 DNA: TGTGCCAGCAGTGTCAGAAGGGCAGGGGGCTTAAACAATCAGCCCCAGCATTTT.

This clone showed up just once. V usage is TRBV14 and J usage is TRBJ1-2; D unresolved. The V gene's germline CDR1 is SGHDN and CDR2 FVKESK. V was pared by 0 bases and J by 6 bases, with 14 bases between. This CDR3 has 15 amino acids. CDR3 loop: CASSQDLWSRDGYTF. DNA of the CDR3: TGTGCCAGCAGCCAAGATCTCTGGAGCCGTGATGGCTACACCTTC.

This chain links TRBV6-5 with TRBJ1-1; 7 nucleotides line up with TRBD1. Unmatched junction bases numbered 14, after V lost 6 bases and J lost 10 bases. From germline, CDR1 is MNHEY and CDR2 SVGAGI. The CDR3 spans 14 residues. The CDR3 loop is CASRLDRDSGGAFF. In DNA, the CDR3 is TGTGCCAGCAGGCTCGACCGGGACAGTGGTGGAGCTTTCTTT.

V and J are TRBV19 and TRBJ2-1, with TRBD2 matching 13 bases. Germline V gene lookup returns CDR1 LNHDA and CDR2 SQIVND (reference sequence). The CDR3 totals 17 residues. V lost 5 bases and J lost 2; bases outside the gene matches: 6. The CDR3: CASSALTSGGPYNEQFF. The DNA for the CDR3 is TGTGCCAGTAGTGCCTTGACTAGCGGGGGGCCCTACAATGAGCAGTTCTTC.

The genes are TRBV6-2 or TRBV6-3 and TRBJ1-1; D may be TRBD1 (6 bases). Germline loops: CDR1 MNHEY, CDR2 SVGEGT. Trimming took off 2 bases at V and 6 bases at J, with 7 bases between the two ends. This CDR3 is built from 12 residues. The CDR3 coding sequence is TGTGCCAGCAGTTACGAGGGGGCTGAAGCTTTCTTT. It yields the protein CASSYEGAEAFF.

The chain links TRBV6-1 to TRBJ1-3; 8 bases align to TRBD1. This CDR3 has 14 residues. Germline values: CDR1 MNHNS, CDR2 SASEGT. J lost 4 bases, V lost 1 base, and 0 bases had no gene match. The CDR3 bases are TGTGCCAGCAGTGAAGGGACAGGGGGAAACACCATATATTTT. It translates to CASSEGTGGNTIYF.

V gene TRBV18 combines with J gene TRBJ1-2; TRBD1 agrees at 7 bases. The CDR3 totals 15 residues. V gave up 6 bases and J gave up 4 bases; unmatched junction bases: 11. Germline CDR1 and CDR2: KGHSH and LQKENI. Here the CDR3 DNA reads TGTGCCAGCTCTCAAGGCCGGGACAGAGCCTATGGCTACACCTTC. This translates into CASSQGRDRAYGYTF.

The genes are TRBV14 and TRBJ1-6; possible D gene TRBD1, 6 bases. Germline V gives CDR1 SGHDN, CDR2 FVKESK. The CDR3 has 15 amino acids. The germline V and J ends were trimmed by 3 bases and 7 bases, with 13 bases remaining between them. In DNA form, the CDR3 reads TGTGCCAGCAGCCAGTGGACAGCGCCAAATTCACCCCTCCACTTT. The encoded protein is CASSQWTAPNSPLHF.

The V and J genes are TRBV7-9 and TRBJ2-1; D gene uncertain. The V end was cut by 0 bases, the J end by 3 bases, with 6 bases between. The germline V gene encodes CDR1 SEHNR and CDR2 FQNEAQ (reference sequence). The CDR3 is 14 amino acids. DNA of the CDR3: TGTGCCAGCAGCTTAGCAGCTCTCTACAATGAGCAGTTCTTC. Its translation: CASSLAALYNEQFF. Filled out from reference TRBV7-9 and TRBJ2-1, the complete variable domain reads DTGVSQNPRHKITKRGQNVTFRCDPISEHNRLYWYRQTLGQGPEFLTYFQNEAQLEKSRLLSDRFSAERPKGSFSTLEIQRTEQGDSAMYLCASSLAALYNEQFFGPGTRLTVL.

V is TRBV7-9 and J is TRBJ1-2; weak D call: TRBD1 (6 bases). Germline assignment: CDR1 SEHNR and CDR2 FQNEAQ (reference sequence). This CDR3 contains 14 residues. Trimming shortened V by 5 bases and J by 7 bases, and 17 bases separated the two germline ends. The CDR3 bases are TGTGCCAGCAGCCTCGGACAGACTTTTATTGGCTACACCTTC. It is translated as CASSLGQTFIGYTF. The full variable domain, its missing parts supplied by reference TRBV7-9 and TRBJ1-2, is DTGVSQNPRHKITKRGQNVTFRCDPISEHNRLYWYRQTLGQGPEFLTYFQNEAQLEKSRLLSDRFSAERPKGSFSTLEIQRTEQGDSAMYLCASSLGQTFIGYTFGSGTRLTVV.

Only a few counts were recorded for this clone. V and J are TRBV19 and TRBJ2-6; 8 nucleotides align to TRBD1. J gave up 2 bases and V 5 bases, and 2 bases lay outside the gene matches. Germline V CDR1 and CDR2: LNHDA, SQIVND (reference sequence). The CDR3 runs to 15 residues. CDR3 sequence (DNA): TGTGCCAGTAGTGTGACAGGGGCTGGGGCCAACGTCCTGACTTTC. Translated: CASSVTGAGANVLTF.

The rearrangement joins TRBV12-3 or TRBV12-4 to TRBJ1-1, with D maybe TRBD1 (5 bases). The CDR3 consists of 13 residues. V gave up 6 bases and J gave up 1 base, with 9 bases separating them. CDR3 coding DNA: TGTGCCAGCAGGTATCAGGGGAACACTGAAGCTTTCTTT. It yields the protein CASRYQGNTEAFF.

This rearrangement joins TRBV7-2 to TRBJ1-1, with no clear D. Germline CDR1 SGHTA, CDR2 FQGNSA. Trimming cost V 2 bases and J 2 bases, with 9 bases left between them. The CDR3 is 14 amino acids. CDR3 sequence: CASSLQFRNTEAFF. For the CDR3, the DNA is TGTGCCAGCAGCTTACAGTTCCGAAACACTGAAGCTTTCTTT.

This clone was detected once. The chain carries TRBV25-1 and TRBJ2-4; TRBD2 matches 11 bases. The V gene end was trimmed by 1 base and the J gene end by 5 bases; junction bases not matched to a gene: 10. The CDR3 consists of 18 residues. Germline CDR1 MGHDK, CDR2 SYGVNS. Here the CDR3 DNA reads TGTGCCAGCAGTGAATCACCCCTCTCGACTAGCGGGGAAAACATTCAGTACTTC. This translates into CASSESPLSTSGENIQYF.

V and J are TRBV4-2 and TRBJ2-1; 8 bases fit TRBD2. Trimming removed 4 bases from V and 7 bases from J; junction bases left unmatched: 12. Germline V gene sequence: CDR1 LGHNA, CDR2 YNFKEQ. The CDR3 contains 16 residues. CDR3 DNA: TGTGCCAGCAGCCGCCGAAGGGACTCGGGGGGGAATGAGCAGTTCTTC. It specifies CASSRRRDSGGNEQFF.

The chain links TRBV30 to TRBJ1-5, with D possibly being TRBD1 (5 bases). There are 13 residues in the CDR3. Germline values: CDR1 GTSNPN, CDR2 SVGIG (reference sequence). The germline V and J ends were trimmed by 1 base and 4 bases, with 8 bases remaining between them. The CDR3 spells CAWSGQLNQPQHF. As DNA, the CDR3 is TGTGCCTGGAGTGGACAGTTAAATCAGCCCCAGCATTTT.

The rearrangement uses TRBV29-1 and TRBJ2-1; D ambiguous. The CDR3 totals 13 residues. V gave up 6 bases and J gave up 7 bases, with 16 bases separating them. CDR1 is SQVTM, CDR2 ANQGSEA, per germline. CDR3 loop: CSVQPDTWNEQFF. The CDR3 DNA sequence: TGCAGCGTCCAACCCGACACCTGGAATGAGCAGTTCTTC.

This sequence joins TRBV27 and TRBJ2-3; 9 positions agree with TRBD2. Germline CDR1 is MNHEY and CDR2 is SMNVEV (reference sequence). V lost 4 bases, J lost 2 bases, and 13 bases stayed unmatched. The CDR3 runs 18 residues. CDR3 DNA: TGTGCCAGCAGTTCCTGGGGCGGGGGGGAATTCTACACAGATACGCAGTATTTT. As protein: CASSSWGGGEFYTDTQYF.

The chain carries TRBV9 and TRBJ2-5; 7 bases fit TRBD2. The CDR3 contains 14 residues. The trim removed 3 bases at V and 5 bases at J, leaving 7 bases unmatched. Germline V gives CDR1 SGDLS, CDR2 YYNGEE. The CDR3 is CASSAGRGDETQYF. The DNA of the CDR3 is TGTGCCAGCAGCGCAGGTCGGGGGGACGAGACCCAGTACTTC.

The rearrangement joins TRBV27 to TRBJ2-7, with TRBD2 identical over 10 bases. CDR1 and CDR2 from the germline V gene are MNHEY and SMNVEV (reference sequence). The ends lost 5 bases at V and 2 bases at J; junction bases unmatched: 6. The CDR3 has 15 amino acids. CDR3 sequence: CASSPRTSGAYEQYF. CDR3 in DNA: TGTGCCAGCAGTCCCAGGACTAGCGGAGCCTACGAGCAGTACTTC.